This T cell receptor beta chain stems from a study of identical twins (TCRdb year 2016). The study in broad terms: The study deep-sequenced TCR alpha and beta repertoires from monozygotic twins, unrelated adults of various ages and cord blood to test whether fetal clonotypes persist. To rule out contamination, the twin experiments were replicated at different times with different library preparation protocols.

This clonotype was seen a few times. Its antigen has not been determined. Per-nucleotide qualities are absent, and no much larger clonotype sits a single base away. Broader findings and caveats from the paper: In monozygotic twins, out-of-frame TCR alpha sharing was systematically underestimated by recombination models, although the models agreed with sharing between unrelated individuals. Abundant cord blood beta clonotypes had fewer insertions, young adult naive repertoires showed a similar but weaker trend, and memory repertoires showed no such trend. Because the same donors could not be followed over many years, the conclusions relied on cross-sectional statistical analysis. Compared with coincidental sharing between unrelated individuals, an excess of low generation-probability sequences was observed among out-of-frame TCR alpha sequences shared between twins. Excess twin sharing in beta out-of-frame sequences was weaker because fewer shared sequences lowered the signal-to-noise ratio. Invariant T cells such as MAIT and iNKT could partly confound zero-insertion analyses, although diverse VJ usage argued against such confounding for most clonotypes.

Every donor was a healthy Caucasian. Three pairs of female monozygotic twins, all aged about 18 to 30 years, made up the twin cohort. Positive isolation kits from Invitrogen were used to isolate the CD4+ and CD8+ T cell populations. Taken from cysteine to phenylalanine, the CDR3 has 15 residues. Only the CDR3 DNA is retained, 45 bases long and in frame from the first base. V and J are truncated by 4 bases and 0 bases respectively, leaving an intervening sequence of 12 bases. Taken from the germline V gene (reference sequence), the CDR1 and CDR2 loops are SEHNR and FQNEAQ. The library was produced with 5' RACE. The instrument was an Illumina HiSeq 2000. Template switching added a universal primer binding site, and the final cDNA carried a unique molecular identifier that allowed TCR cDNA molecules to be counted accurately. First-strand cDNA for TCR alpha and beta chains was synthesized from specific primers in the conserved constant-segment region. To control for contamination, every cDNA library carried two barcodes: a SMART-Mk sample barcode plus Illumina barcodes. TruSeq adapter sequences and Illumina sample barcodes were added in two successive PCR steps. The TCR alpha and beta cDNA libraries were sequenced on the Illumina HiSeq platform using custom primers. From the authors' description of their analysis: Unique molecular identifiers were extracted from raw reads with MiGEC, and CDR3 positions were determined with MiXCR. Recombination models were inferred per individual with the repgenHMM and IGoR tools using an EM algorithm. Shared clonotypes were analyzed with the tcR package in R, and sharing was normalized by the product of cloneset sizes. To study raw recombination without the effects of thymic and clonal selection, out-of-frame nonproductive sequences were analyzed. TCRdb took the public reads, trimmed them with fastp at Q25, ran MiXCR for clone calling and kept in-frame beta chains. A single entry per CDR3 protein holds the most common genes and DNA from its merged rows. The V and J calls shown here were made by TCRdb, not taken from the authors' results. Counted in this sample were 450,000 or so distinct CDR3 sequences; 12% to 15% of them appeared once. The ten biggest clones cover around 0.52% of the sample.

These data are also associated with another study on yellow fever vaccine responses in identical twins. The second investigation adds: The authors reported that the T cell response to vaccination in identical twins appeared partly convergent and partly personalized. The study precisely tracked vaccine-responding T cell clones in identical twins.

The receptor's source is a young woman in good health. The chain is encoded by TRBV7-9 joined to TRBJ1-1; TRBD1 could be the D gene, as 6 bases match. Specimen: CD4+ T cells sorted from blood. The nucleotide sequence reads TGTGCCAGCAGCTCCGGACAGCTTATGAACACTGAAGCTTTCTTT. Its protein reads: CASSSGQLMNTEAFF.